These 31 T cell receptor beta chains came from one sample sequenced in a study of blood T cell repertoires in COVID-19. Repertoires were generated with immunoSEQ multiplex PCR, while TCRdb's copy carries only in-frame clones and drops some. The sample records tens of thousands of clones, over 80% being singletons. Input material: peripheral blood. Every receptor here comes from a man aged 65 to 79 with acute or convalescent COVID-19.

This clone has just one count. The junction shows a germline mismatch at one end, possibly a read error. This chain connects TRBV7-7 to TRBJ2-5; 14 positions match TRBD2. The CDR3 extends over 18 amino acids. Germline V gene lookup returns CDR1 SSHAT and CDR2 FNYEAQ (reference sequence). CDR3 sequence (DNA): TGTGCTAGCAGCTTAGGTGGGACTAGCGGGGGCTGGGGAGAGACCCAGTACTTC. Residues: CASSLGGTSGGWGETQYF.

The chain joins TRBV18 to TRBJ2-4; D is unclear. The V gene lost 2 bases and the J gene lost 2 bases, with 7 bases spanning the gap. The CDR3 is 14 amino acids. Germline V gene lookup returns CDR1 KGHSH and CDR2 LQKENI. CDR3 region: CASSPARTKNIQYF. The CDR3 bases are TGTGCCAGCTCACCAGCCAGAACCAAAAACATTCAGTACTTC.

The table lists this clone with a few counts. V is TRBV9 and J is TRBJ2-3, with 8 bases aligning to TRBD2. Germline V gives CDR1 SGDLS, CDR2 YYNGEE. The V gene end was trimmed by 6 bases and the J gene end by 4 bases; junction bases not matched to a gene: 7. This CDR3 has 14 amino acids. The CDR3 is CASTSGGRPDTQYF. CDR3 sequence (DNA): TGTGCCAGCACTTCGGGGGGGCGCCCAGATACGCAGTATTTT.

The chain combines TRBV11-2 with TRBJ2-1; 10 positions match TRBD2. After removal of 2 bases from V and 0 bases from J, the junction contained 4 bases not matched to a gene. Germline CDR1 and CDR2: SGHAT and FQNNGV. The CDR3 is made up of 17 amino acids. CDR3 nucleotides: TGTGCCAGCAGCTTATTAGCGGGGGGCAGCTCCTACAATGAGCAGTTCTTC. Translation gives CASSLLAGGSSYNEQFF.

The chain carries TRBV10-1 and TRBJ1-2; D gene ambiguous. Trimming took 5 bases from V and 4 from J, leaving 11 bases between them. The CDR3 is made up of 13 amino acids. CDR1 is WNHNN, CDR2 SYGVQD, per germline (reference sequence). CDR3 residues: CASSPGGPYGYTF. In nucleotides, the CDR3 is TGCGCCAGCAGTCCCGGAGGGCCCTATGGCTACACCTTC.

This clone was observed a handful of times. The CDR3 is CASSFPGQSLEQYF. The DNA for the CDR3 is TGTGCCAGCAGCTTCCCCGGACAGAGCTTAGAGCAGTACTTC. V and J are TRBV7-2 and TRBJ2-7, with TRBD1 as a possible D gene (6 bases). CDR1 is SGHTA, CDR2 FQGNSA, per germline. The CDR3 sequence is 14 residues long. V gave up 3 bases and J gave up 7 bases, with 16 bases separating them. The whole variable domain, filled in from reference TRBV7-2 and TRBJ2-7, reads GAGVSQSPSNKVTEKGKDVELRCDPISGHTALYWYRQSLGQGLEFLIYFQGNSAPDKSGLPSDRFSAERTGGSVSTLTIQRTQQEDSAVYLCASSFPGQSLEQYFGPGTRLTVT.

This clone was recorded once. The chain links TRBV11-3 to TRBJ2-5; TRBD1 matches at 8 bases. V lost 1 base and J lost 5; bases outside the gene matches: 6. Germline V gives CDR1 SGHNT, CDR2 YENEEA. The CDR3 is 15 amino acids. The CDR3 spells CASSLGGQVMETQYF. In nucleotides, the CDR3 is TGTGCCAGCAGCTTAGGGGGACAGGTTATGGAGACCCAGTACTTC.

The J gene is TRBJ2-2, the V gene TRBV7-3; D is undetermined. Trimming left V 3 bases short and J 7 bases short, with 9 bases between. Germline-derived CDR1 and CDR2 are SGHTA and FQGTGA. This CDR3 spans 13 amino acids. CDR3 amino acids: CASSFGDRGELFF. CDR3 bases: TGTGCCAGCAGCTTCGGAGACCGCGGGGAGCTGTTTTTT.

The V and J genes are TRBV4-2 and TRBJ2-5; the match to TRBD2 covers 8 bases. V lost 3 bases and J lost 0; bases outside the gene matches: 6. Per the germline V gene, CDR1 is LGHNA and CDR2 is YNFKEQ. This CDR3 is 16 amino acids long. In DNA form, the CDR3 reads TGTGCCAGCAGCCACCCCAGCGGGGGAAACCAAGAGACCCAGTACTTC. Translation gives CASSHPSGGNQETQYF.

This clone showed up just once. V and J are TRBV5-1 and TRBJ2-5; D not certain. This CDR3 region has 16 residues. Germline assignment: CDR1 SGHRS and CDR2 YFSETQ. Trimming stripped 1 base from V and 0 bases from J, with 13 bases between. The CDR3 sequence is CASSLTPDKYQETQYF. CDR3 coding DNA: TGCGCCAGCAGCTTGACCCCAGACAAGTACCAAGAGACCCAGTACTTC.

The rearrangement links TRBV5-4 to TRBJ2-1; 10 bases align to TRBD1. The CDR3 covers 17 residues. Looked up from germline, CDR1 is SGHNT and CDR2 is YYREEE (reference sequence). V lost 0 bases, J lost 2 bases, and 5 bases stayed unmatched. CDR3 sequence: CASSLGGGTGAYNEQFF. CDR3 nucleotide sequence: TGTGCCAGCAGCTTGGGGGGCGGGACAGGGGCCTACAATGAGCAGTTCTTC.

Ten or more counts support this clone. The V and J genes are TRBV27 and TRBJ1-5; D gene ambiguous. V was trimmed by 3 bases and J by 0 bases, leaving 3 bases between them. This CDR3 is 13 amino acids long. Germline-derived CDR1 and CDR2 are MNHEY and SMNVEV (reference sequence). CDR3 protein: CASSFVSNQPQHF. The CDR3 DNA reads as TGTGCCAGCAGTTTCGTTAGCAATCAGCCCCAGCATTTT.

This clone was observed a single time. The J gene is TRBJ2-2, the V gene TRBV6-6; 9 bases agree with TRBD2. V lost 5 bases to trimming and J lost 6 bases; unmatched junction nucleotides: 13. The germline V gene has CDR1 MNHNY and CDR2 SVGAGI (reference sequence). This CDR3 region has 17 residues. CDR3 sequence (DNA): TGTGCCAGCAGTCCCCGCCGCGGGGGGGCCGGGGCCGGGGAGCTGTTTTTT. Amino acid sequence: CASSPRRGGAGAGELFF.

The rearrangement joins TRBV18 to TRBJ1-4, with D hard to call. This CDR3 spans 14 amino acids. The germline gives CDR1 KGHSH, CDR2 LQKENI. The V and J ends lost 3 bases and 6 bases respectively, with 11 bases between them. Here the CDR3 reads CASSPARSHEKLFF. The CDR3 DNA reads TGTGCCAGCTCACCGGCCAGGTCCCATGAAAAACTGTTTTTT.

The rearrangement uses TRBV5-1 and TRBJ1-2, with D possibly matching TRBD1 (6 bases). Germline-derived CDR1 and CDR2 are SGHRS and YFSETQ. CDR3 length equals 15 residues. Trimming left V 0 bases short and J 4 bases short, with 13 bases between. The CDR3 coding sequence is TGCGCCAGCAGCTTGGGGCCGGGGACATTCTATGGCTACACCTTC. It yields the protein CASSLGPGTFYGYTF. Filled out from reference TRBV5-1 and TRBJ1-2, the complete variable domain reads KAGVTQTPRYLIKTRGQQVTLSCSPISGHRSVSWYQQTPGQGLQFLFEYFSETQRNKGNFPGRFSGRQFSNSRSEMNVSTLELGDSALYLCASSLGPGTFYGYTFGSGTRLTVV.

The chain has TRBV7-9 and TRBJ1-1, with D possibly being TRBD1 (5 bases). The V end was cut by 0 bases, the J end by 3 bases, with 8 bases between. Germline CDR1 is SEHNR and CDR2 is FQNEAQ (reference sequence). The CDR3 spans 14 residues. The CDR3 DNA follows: TGTGCCAGCAGCTTAGCACAGGTAGACACTGAAGCTTTCTTT. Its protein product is CASSLAQVDTEAFF.

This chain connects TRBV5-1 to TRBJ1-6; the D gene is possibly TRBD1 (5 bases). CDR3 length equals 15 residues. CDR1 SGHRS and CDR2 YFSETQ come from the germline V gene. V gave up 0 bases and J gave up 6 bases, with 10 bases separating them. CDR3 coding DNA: TGCGCCAGCAGCTTGGAGCCGGGGGGTAATTCACCCCTCCACTTT. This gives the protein CASSLEPGGNSPLHF.

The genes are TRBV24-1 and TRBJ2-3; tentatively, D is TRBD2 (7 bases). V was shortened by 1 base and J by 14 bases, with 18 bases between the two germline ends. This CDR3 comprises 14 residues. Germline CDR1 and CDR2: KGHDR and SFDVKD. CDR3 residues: CATSDFGLGGPRYF. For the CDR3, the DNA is TGTGCCACCAGTGATTTCGGGTTGGGGGGGCCGAGGTATTTT.

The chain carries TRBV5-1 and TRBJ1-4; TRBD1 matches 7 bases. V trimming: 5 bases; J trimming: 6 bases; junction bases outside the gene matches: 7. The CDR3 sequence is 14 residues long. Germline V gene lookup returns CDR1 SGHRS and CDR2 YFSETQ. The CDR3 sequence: CASRNSGTDEKLFF. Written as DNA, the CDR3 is TGCGCCAGCAGAAATTCCGGGACAGATGAAAAACTGTTTTTT.

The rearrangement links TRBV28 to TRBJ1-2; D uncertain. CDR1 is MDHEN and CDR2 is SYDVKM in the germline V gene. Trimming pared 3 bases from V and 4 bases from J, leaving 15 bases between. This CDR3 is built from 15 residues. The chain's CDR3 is CASSLKGRRSYGYTF. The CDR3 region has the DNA TGTGCCAGCAGTTTGAAAGGCAGGAGGAGCTATGGCTACACCTTC.

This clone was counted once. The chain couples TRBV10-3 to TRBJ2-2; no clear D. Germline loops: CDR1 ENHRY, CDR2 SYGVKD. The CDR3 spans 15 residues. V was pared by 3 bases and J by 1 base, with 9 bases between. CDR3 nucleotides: TGTGCCATCAGTGAAGGCAGGAAGAACACCGGGGAGCTGTTTTTT. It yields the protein CAISEGRKNTGELFF.

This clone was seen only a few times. CDR3 in amino acids: CAISESGGVTDTQYF. CDR3 bases: TGTGCCATCAGTGAGTCGGGGGGGGTCACAGATACGCAGTATTTT. The rearrangement uses TRBV10-3 and TRBJ2-3; TRBD2 matches 7 bases. Germline V gives CDR1 ENHRY, CDR2 SYGVKD. The CDR3 runs to 15 residues. The V segment lost 0 bases and the J segment 2 bases; nucleotides outside the gene matches: 2.

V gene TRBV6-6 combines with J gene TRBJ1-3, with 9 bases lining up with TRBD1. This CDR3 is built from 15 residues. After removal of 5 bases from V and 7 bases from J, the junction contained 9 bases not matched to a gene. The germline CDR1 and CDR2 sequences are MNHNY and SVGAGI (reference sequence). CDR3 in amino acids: CASSTKQGARNTIYF. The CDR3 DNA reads TGTGCCAGCAGTACGAAACAGGGGGCGCGGAACACCATATATTTT.

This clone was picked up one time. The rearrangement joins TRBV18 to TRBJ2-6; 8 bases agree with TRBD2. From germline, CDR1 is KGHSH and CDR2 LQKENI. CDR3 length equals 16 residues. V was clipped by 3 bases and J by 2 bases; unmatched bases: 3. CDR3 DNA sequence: TGTGCCAGCTCACCGACGGGGGGGGCTGGGGCCAACGTCCTGACTTTC. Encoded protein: CASSPTGGAGANVLTF.

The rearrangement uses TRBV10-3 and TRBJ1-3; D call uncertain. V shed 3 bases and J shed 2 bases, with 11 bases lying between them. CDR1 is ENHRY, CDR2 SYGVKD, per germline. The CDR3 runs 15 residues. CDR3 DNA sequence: TGTGCCATCAGTGAATCCAGACAAACTGGAAACACCATATATTTT. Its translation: CAISESRQTGNTIYF.

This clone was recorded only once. The chain's CDR3 is CASSFPRWDRAQDGYTF. The DNA for the CDR3 is TGTGCCAGCAGCTTCCCACGCTGGGACAGGGCTCAGGATGGCTACACCTTC. The rearrangement joins TRBV5-4 to TRBJ1-2, with 9 bases identical to TRBD1. V lost 2 bases, J lost 6 bases, and 14 bases stayed unmatched. This CDR3 has 17 amino acids. Per germline, CDR1 SGHNT and CDR2 YYREEE (reference sequence).

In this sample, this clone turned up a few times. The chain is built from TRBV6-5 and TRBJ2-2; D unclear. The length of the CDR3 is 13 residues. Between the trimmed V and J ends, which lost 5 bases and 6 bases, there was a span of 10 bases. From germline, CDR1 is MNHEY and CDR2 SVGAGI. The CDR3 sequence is CASSLASPGELFF. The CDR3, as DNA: TGTGCCAGCAGTCTTGCGTCCCCCGGGGAGCTGTTTTTT.

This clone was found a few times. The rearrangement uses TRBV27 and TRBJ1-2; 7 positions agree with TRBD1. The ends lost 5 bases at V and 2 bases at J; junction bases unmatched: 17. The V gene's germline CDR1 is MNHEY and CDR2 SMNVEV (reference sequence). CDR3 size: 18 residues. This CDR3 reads CASSPQILTTGTNYGYTF. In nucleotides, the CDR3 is TGTGCCAGCAGTCCACAAATACTGACGACAGGGACCAACTATGGCTACACCTTC.

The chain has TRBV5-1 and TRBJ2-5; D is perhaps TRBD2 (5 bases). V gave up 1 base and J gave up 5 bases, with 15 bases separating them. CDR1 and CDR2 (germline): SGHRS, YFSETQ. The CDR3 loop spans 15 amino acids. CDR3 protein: CASSLSRGVVETQYF. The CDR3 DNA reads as TGCGCCAGCAGCTTGTCCCGGGGTGTGGTGGAGACCCAGTACTTC.

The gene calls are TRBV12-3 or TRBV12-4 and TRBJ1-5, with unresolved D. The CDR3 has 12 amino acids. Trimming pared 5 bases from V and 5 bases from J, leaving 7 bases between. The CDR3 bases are TGTGCCAGCAGTCCCTTCGATCAGCCCCAGCATTTT. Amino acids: CASSPFDQPQHF.

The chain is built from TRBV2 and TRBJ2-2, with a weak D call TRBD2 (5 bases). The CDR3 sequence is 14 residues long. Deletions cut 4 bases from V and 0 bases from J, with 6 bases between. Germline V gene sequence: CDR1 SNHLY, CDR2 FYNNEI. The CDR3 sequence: CASSVGTNTGELFF. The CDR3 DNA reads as TGTGCCAGCAGTGTCGGGACGAACACCGGGGAGCTGTTTTTT.